This TCR beta chain was recovered during a study of blood T cell repertoires in COVID-19. Authors' processing steps: Amplification with reference gene primers provided the estimates of nucleated cell counts. Libraries were prepared by immunoSEQ multiplex PCR; TCRdb keeps only in-frame clonotypes and omits some of them. Clonal size and the V and J genes are those of that table, whereas D and trimming came from the DNA. The profile shows about 100,000 clones, 85% to 90% of them singletons. This clone was observed a single time. The CDR3 extends over 15 amino acids. The V gene lost 2 bases and the J gene lost 5 bases, with 18 bases spanning the gap. Germline V gene data show CDR1 as SQVTM and CDR2 as ANQGSEA.

The clonotype comes from a human donor in a cohort sampled during active COVID-19. Material: peripheral blood. The gene calls are TRBV29-1 and TRBJ2-5; D is uncertain. The CDR3: CSVEPLSGVRETQYF. The CDR3, as DNA: TGCAGCGTTGAACCCCTTTCCGGAGTTAGGGAGACCCAGTACTTC.